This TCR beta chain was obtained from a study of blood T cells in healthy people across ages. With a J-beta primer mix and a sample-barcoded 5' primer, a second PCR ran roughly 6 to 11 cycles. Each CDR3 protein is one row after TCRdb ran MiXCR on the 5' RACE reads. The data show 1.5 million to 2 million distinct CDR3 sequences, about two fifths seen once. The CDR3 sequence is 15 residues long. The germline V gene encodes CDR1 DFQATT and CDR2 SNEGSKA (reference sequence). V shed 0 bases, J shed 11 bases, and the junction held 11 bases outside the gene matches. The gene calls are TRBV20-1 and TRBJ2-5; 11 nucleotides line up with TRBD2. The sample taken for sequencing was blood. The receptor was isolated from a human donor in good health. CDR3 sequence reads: CSARDQTSGAEEQYF. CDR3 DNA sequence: TGCAGTGCTAGAGATCAGACTAGCGGGGCAGAAGAGCAGTACTTC.